Listed below are T cell receptor beta chains from one sample, sequenced in a study of blood T cell repertoires in COVID-19. Sequenced by immunoSEQ multiplex PCR; TCRdb stores in-frame clones only, minus some. This table has under 250,000 clones, approximately 83% appearing once. What was sequenced was PBMCs or T cells enriched from blood (not recorded which). These TCRs come from a woman in her 40s with acute COVID-19. Each CDR3 is given with its conserved first and last residue. Each record gives: clone size, D gene, V gene, J gene, CDR3 protein, CDR3 DNA. The D gene is left open where the match is weak. Clone sizes are given selectively: once, few, many, or a class where the clone is expanded.

-	-	TRBV19	TRBJ2-1	CASSIGVKVPQYNEQFF	TGTGCCAGTAGTATTGGAGTCAAAGTCCCTCAATACAATGAGCAGTTCTTC
-	TRBD1	TRBV27	TRBJ2-6	CASSLYGTGAGANVLTF	TGTGCCAGCAGTTTATACGGGACAGGAGCTGGGGCCAACGTCCTGACTTTC
-	TRBD1	TRBV14	TRBJ2-3	CASSYLTGTGVLDTQYF	TGTGCCAGCAGCTACCTAACCGGGACAGGGGTTTTGGATACGCAGTATTTT
-	TRBD1	TRBV14	TRBJ1-2	CASSQVGQGYGYTF	TGTGCCAGCAGCCAAGTGGGACAGGGGTATGGCTACACCTTC
-	-	TRBV28	TRBJ1-5	CASSSGVSDQPQHF	TGTGCCAGCAGTTCAGGGGTTAGCGATCAGCCCCAGCATTTT
few	-	TRBV19	TRBJ2-1	CASRIGGFYNEQFF	TGTGCCAGTAGAATAGGCGGCTTTTACAATGAGCAGTTCTTC
-	TRBD2	TRBV5-1	TRBJ2-1	CASSLAPGLAGDEQFF	TGCGCCAGCAGCTTGGCCCCGGGACTAGCGGGAGACGAGCAGTTCTTC
-	-	TRBV11-2	TRBJ2-2	CASSSIGGVPTGELFF	TGTGCCAGCAGCTCTATCGGGGGAGTCCCCACCGGGGAGCTGTTTTTT
-	-	TRBV5-1	TRBJ2-2	CASSEFDTGELFF	TGCGCCAGCAGTGAGTTCGACACCGGGGAGCTGTTTTTT
-	-	TRBV6-5	TRBJ2-2	CASQGGPHTGELFF	TGTGCCAGCCAGGGGGGCCCGCACACCGGGGAGCTGTTTTTT
many	-	TRBV15	TRBJ2-7	CATSKLGAGADEQYF	TGTGCCACCAGCAAACTAGGTGCCGGAGCGGACGAGCAGTACTTC
-	-	TRBV7-8	TRBJ2-1	CASSLAGGNEQFF	TGTGCCAGCAGCTTAGCAGGGGGCAATGAGCAGTTCTTC
-	TRBD2	TRBV12-3/TRBV12-4	TRBJ2-1	CASSFGTRGEQFF	TGTGCCAGCAGTTTTGGGACTAGGGGTGAGCAGTTCTTC
-	-	TRBV19	TRBJ2-7	CASSTGSNYEQYF	TGTGCCAGTAGTACGGGGAGTAACTACGAGCAGTACTTC
-	-	TRBV19	TRBJ2-2	CASSIWGRGTGELFF	TGTGCCAGTAGTATTTGGGGTCGGGGCACCGGGGAGCTGTTTTTT
-	TRBD2	TRBV3-1/TRBV3-2	TRBJ2-5	CASSQWTSRETQYF	TGTGCCAGCAGCCAATGGACTAGCAGAGAGACCCAGTACTTC
-	TRBD2	TRBV24-1	TRBJ2-2	CATSERLAGNTGELFF	TGTGCCACCAGTGAAAGACTAGCGGGGAACACCGGGGAGCTGTTTTTT
-	TRBD1	TRBV29-1	TRBJ2-7	CSVGQGSVPYEQYF	TGCAGCGTCGGACAGGGTTCGGTACCGTACGAGCAGTACTTC
-	-	TRBV19	TRBJ1-1	CASSGRFRRDTEAFF	TGTGCCAGTAGTGGTAGGTTCAGGAGGGACACTGAAGCTTTCTTT
-	-	TRBV2	TRBJ1-5	CASSTGDYSNQPQHF	TGTGCCAGCAGTACAGGTGATTATAGCAATCAGCCCCAGCATTTT
-	TRBD1	TRBV19	TRBJ1-6	CASKLGQGAEALHF	TGTGCCAGCAAGCTTGGACAGGGGGCAGAGGCCCTCCACTTT
many	-	TRBV18	TRBJ1-3	CASSPRGGVTGNTIYF	TGTGCCAGCTCACCCCGAGGAGGGGTGACGGGAAACACCATATATTTT
once	TRBD2	TRBV5-1	TRBJ2-7	CASTSLGGIYEQYF	TGCGCCAGCACCAGCTTGGGGGGGATCTACGAGCAGTACTTC
-	TRBD1	TRBV11-2	TRBJ2-5	CASSSNTGKGQGSVGTQYF	TGTGCCAGCAGCTCGAACACGGGGAAGGGACAGGGTAGCGTTGGGACCCAGTACTTC
once	-	TRBV2	TRBJ1-1	CATTLSGFDTEAFF	TGTGCCACTACCCTTTCAGGGTTCGACACTGAAGCTTTCTTT
-	-	TRBV28	TRBJ2-7	CASSSHEGFEQYF	TGTGCCAGCAGCTCCCACGAGGGATTCGAGCAGTACTTC
-	-	TRBV5-5	TRBJ2-5	CASSLARETQYF	TGTGCCAGCAGCTTGGCTCGGGAGACCCAGTACTTC
-	TRBD2	TRBV4-2	TRBJ2-1	CASSQDDLAGVRYNEQFF	TGTGCCAGCAGCCAAGATGACCTAGCGGGAGTAAGGTACAATGAGCAGTTCTTC
-	-	TRBV9	TRBJ1-4	CASSVEGLGAEATNEKLFF	TGTGCCAGCAGCGTAGAGGGTTTGGGAGCAGAAGCAACTAATGAAAAACTGTTTTTT
-	TRBD1	TRBV19	TRBJ1-2	CASSSIPRGQVHGYTF	TGTGCCAGTAGTAGTATTCCCCGGGGACAGGTTCATGGCTACACCTTC
-	TRBD1	TRBV11-2	TRBJ1-1	CASSRTGVTEAFF	TGTGCCAGCAGTCGGACAGGGGTCACTGAAGCTTTCTTT
few	TRBD2	TRBV7-6	TRBJ2-1	CASKPGLVGANEQFF	TGTGCCAGCAAACCTGGACTAGTAGGAGCTAATGAGCAGTTCTTC
-	-	TRBV5-6	TRBJ1-1	CASSTPGGNTEAFF	TGTGCCAGCAGCACCCCGGGGGGGAACACTGAAGCTTTCTTT
-	TRBD2	TRBV5-1	TRBJ2-1	CASSFPERDPAYNEQFF	TGCGCCAGCAGCTTTCCAGAGCGGGACCCCGCCTACAATGAGCAGTTCTTC
-	-	TRBV28	TRBJ1-5	CASTRIADQPQHF	TGTGCCAGCACAAGGATTGCGGATCAGCCCCAGCATTTT
-	-	TRBV30	TRBJ1-2	CAWNNRVAYGYTF	TGTGCCTGGAATAACAGGGTCGCGTATGGCTACACCTTC
once	TRBD1	TRBV3-1/TRBV3-2	TRBJ1-2	CASSAAGGGNGYGYTF	TGTGCCAGCAGCGCAGCGGGAGGGGGCAACGGCTATGGCTACACCTTC
-	-	TRBV18	TRBJ1-2	CASSPSGQIYGYTF	TGTGCCAGCTCACCAAGTGGACAGATCTATGGCTACACCTTC
-	-	TRBV10-3	TRBJ1-1	CAPKGPKKNTEAFF	TGTGCCCCCAAGGGGCCAAAGAAGAACACTGAAGCTTTCTTT
-	-	TRBV3-1/TRBV3-2	TRBJ2-1	CASSQGSLAYNEQFF	TGTGCCAGCAGCCAAGGGTCCCTAGCCTACAATGAGCAGTTCTTC
-	-	TRBV6-6	TRBJ2-2	CASTVSGELFF	TGTGCCAGCACGGTCTCCGGGGAGCTGTTTTTT
-	-	TRBV7-9	TRBJ1-6	CASSIRGDQNSPLHF	TGTGCCAGCAGCATTCGGGGGGATCAGAATTCACCCCTCCACTTT
-	-	TRBV2	TRBJ1-4	CASRTNRVGDEKLFF	TGTGCCAGCAGGACTAACAGGGTTGGTGATGAAAAACTGTTTTTT
-	TRBD1	TRBV5-1	TRBJ1-6	CASRSDAGQRLSYNSPLHF	TGCGCCAGCAGGTCCGATGCGGGACAGCGCCTCTCCTATAATTCACCCCTCCACTTT
-	-	TRBV5-1	TRBJ1-1	CASSLNAGGGEAFF	TGCGCCAGCAGCTTGAATGCAGGTGGTGGTGAAGCTTTCTTT
-	-	TRBV5-1	TRBJ2-6	CASSAELGLPSSGANVLTF	TGCGCCAGCAGCGCCGAATTGGGACTCCCAAGCTCTGGGGCCAACGTCCTGACTTTC
once	TRBD2	TRBV6-5	TRBJ2-5	CASNLLAGGQETQYF	TGTGCCAGCAACCTCCTAGCGGGGGGCCAAGAGACCCAGTACTTC
once	-	TRBV29-1	TRBJ1-2	CSVDVAESDYGYTF	TGCAGCGTTGATGTTGCGGAGAGCGACTATGGCTACACCTTC
-	-	TRBV2	TRBJ2-7	CASFPLGLSYEQYF	TGTGCCAGCTTCCCCCTGGGGCTATCCTACGAGCAGTACTTC
-	-	TRBV7-3	TRBJ2-1	CASSSPASLNEQFF	TGTGCCAGCAGCTCCCCCGCTAGCCTCAATGAGCAGTTCTTC
few	-	TRBV11-2	TRBJ2-1	CASSSSPEQFF	TGTGCCAGCAGTTCTAGCCCTGAGCAGTTCTTC